This TCR beta chain was sequenced in a study of shared clonotypes between healthy human individuals. An approximately 200 ng quantity of DNA, about 30,000 T cell genomes, went into the sorted-subset replicate PCRs. Study processing details: ImmunoSEQ only sent back junction sequences with no quality scores, so filtering was done differently. Measured with immunoSEQ multiplex PCR; TCRdb has only the in-frame clones, and not every one. The V and J calls and clone size come from that table; D and trimming were worked out from the DNA. Of about 2.1 million clones listed, about 93% were seen once; the top ten hold more than 1.5%. CD45RO-negative CD8 cells positively selected for CCR7 made up the naive population, which excluded terminally differentiated effector memory CD45RA+ cells. From germline, CDR1 is MNHEY and CDR2 SMNVEV (reference sequence). With 0 bases clipped from V and 3 bases from J, the junction kept 6 bases outside the gene matches. The CDR3 is 16 amino acids.

Sample: naive CD8+ T cells from PBMCs. The TCR comes from a man younger than 30 in good health. Some clones in this sample may be carry-over from other donors' samples. The chain couples TRBV27 to TRBJ2-7; 9 bases map to TRBD1. CDR3 sequence reads: CASSLSLGDRDYEQYF. Written as DNA, the CDR3 is TGTGCCAGCAGTTTATCTTTGGGGGACAGGGACTACGAGCAGTACTTC.